Included here is one TCR beta chain sequence, with context. This clonotype was seen a few times. Which antigen it targets is not known. A much larger clone sits a single nucleotide away, making a read error possible. The sample originates from a study of T cells in Graves' hyperthyroidism and ophthalmopathy (dated by TCRdb to 2018 to 2020). A note on the overall study: Peripheral blood was sampled at the time of initial diagnosis, prior to any treatment. After sampling, hyperthyroidism patients received methimazole starting at 30 mg daily, and ophthalmopathy patients received high-dose intravenous methylprednisolone. The paper reports TCR Vbeta CDR3 sequencing of 130 to 150 peripheral blood samples: 43 ophthalmopathy, over 70 hyperthyroidism and around 17 progressor patients. In more than 5 Graves' hyperthyroidism patients, the study also compared T-cell repertoires from thyroid tissue with T-cell repertoires from blood. For training and testing, the 100 or so patients in the discovery cohort were randomly divided in a 7:3 ratio. Prospective prediction of ophthalmopathy was tested in an independent validation cohort consisting of 18 hyperthyroidism patients and over 15 patients who later progressed to ophthalmopathy. A discovery cohort of about 100 patients, roughly 40 with Graves' ophthalmopathy and 55 to 65 with stable Graves' hyperthyroidism, was used to find distinguishing TCR V-J signatures. General findings and caveats noted by the study authors: Ophthalmopathy was separated from stable hyperthyroidism by a 13 V-J signature model, with 87.88% sensitivity and about 81% specificity obtained in cross-validation and 80%/75% obtained in testing. Blood samples also contained most of the expanded thyroid clonotypes (frequency above 0.001), which suggests that blood repertoires may reflect thyroid immune responses. In validation, the model predicted progression to ophthalmopathy with roughly 70% sensitivity and 72.22% specificity, a median of 6.5 months before onset. No statistical method was used to set the sample size in advance, and investigators knew the group allocation.

The TCR beta CDR3 regions were amplified from the RNA transcripts. The first round of RT-PCR for the TCR CDR3 was performed with the HTBI primer set and the Qiagen OneStep RT-PCR kit. A second multiplex PCR round built the libraries, followed by size selection and purification. The libraries were sequenced on an Illumina HiSeq2000 using paired-end 100 bp reads. The paper's data handling went like this. SOAPnuke was used to process the raw data, removing reads that contained adapters or uncalled bases, had a mean Phred below 15, or lacked an exact match to the constant primer or identifier. COPE v1.2.5 was used to merge high-quality paired reads, and clonotypes were defined as unique nucleotide sequences. Clonotypes were aligned to IMGT TRBV, TRBD and TRBJ reference segments using MiTCR v1.1. Only V-J combinations with frequency above 0.0001, covering about 99% of repertoires, were analysed. The TCS score was defined as the ratio of F50 (clonal expansion) to E x V (chaos), calculated using BLOSUM62-based TCRdist between CDR3 peptides within each V-J. Welch's t-statistics and random forest reduced approximately 520 V-J features to 13, which were used in a naive Bayes classifier (R e1071). Using fastp at Q25 and MiXCR, TCRdb reprocessed the public reads and kept productive beta chains. Identical CDR3 protein sequences are pooled into one entry, listed with their most common genes and DNA. The V and J calls reflect TCRdb's pipeline rather than the authors' work. The table for this sample lists hundreds of thousands of distinct CDR3 sequences; more than 14% of them were counted only once. Of the sample, approximately 12% is held by the ten largest clones.

The V end gives up 4 bases and the J end 4 bases, leaving 17 bases in the junction not matched to a gene. The germline V gene specifies SGHVS as CDR1 and FQNEAQ as CDR2. From the cysteine through the phenylalanine, the CDR3 covers 18 amino acids. Left in the record is the CDR3 DNA by itself, 54 bases read in frame from the first base. Ophthalmopathy patients had moderately to severely active disease, with a Clinical Activity Score of 3 or more, a NOSPECS grade of 4 or more, and a disease duration of less than 3 months. Patients with uncontrolled infections, other autoimmune diseases, pregnancy or lactation were excluded. Diagnoses relied on clinical symptoms, serum thyroxine and TRAb, thyroid ultrasound and orbital computed tomography. PBMCs were separated from over 9 ml of fresh peripheral blood using Ficoll-Paque density gradient centrifugation. Total RNA was extracted using Trizol reagent, and RNA quality was assessed on an Agilent 2100 Bioanalyzer.

The receptor's source is a woman between 50 and 59 years old with Graves' ophthalmopathy. The rearrangement joined TRBV7-8 to TRBJ2-3, and 7 bases in between align with TRBD1. Specimen: blood. The CDR3 corresponds to CASSSDHKPGTDADTQYF. The DNA reads TGTGCCAGCAGCTCAGACCATAAACCCGGGACAGACGCAGATACGCAGTATTTT.